This TCR beta chain was sequenced in a study of shared clonotypes between healthy human individuals. Germline CDR1 reads SGHKS; CDR2 reads YYEKEE (reference sequence). The germline V and J ends were trimmed by 2 bases and 4 bases, with 12 bases remaining between them. This CDR3 spans 14 amino acids. TCRdb's table, derived via immunoSEQ multiplex PCR, lists solely in-frame clones and lacks some. The sample lists around 1.6 million clones, under 99% occurring once. The clonotype comes from a man aged 25-40 years in good health. The specimen sequenced was naive CD4+ T cells sorted from blood. The subset is: CD45RA+ positively selected. The V call is TRBV5-5, the J call TRBJ1-2; the D gene is possibly TRBD1 (5 bases). The CDR3 DNA reads TGTGCCAGCAGCTTTCTGGACACCCTCTATGGCTACACCTTC. Its protein is CASSFLDTLYGYTF.